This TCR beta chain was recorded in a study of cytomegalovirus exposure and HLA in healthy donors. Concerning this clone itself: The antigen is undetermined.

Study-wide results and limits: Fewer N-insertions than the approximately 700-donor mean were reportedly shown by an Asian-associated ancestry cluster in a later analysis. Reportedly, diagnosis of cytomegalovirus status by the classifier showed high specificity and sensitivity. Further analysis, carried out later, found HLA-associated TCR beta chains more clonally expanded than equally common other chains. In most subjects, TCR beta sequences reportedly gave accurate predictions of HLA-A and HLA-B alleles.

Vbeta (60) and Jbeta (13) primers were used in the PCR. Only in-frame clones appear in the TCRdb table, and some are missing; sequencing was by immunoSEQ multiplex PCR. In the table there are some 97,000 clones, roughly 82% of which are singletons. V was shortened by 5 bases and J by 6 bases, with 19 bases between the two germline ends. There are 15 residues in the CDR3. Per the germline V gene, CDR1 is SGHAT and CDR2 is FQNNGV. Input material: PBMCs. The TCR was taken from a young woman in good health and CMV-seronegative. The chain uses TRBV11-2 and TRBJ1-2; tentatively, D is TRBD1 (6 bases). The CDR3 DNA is TGTGCCAGCAGCGGGAGGGACACCGTACGGAATGGCTACACCTTC. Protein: CASSGRDTVRNGYTF.